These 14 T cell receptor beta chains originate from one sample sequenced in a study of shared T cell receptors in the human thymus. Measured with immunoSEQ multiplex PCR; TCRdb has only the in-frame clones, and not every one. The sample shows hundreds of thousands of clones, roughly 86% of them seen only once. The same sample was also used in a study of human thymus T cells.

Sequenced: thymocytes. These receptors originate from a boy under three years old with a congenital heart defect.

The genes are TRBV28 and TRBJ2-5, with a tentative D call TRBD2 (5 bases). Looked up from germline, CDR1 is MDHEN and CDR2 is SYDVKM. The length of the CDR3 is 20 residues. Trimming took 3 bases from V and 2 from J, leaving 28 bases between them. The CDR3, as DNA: TGTGCCAGCAGTTTTACTCTAGGTCAGGTAGGCCTTAGCGCACAAGAGACCCAGTACTTC. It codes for CASSFTLGQVGLSAQETQYF.

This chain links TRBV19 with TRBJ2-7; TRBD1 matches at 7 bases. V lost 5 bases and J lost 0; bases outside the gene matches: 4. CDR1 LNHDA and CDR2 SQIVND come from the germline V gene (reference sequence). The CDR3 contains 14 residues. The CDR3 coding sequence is TGTGCCAGTAGTCCACAGGGGAGCTCCTACGAGCAGTACTTC. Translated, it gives CASSPQGSSYEQYF.

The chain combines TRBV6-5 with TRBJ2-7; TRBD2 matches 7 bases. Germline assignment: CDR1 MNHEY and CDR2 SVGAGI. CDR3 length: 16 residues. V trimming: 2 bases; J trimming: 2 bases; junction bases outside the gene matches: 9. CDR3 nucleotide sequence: TGTGCCAGCAGTTACACCCCCCGCGGGGGACCCTACGAGCAGTACTTC. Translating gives CASSYTPRGGPYEQYF.

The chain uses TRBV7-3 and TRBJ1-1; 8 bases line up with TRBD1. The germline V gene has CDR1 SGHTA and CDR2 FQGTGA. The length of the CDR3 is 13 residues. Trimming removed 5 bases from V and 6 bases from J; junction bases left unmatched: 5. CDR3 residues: CASSVDRGAEAFF. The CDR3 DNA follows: TGTGCCAGCAGCGTCGACAGGGGAGCTGAAGCTTTCTTT.

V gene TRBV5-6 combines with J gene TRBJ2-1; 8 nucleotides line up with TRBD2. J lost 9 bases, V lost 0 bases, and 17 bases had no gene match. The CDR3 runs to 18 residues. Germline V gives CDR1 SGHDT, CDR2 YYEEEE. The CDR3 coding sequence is TGTGCCAGCAGCTTGGACGACGGGGGGGGCGCGTGGTATGGTGAGCAGTTCTTC. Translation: CASSLDDGGGAWYGEQFF.

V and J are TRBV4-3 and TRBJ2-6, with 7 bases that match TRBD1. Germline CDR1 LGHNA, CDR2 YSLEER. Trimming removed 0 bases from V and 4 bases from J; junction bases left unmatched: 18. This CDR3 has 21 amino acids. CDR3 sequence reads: CASSQDTATGDFPLGANVLTF. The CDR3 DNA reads TGCGCCAGCAGCCAAGATACCGCCACAGGGGATTTCCCGCTCGGGGCCAACGTCCTGACTTTC.

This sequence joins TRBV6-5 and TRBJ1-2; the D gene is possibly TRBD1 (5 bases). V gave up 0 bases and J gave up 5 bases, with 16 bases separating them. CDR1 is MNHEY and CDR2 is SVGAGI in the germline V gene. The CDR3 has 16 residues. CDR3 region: CASSYSFSGFNYGYTF. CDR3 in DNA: TGTGCCAGCAGTTACTCTTTTTCAGGGTTTAATTATGGCTACACCTTC.

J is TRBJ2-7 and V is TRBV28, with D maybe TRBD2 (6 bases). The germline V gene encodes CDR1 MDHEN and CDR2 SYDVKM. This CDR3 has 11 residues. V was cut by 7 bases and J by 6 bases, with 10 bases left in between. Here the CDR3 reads CASTRGGEQYF. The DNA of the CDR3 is TGTGCCAGCACGCGGGGCGGCGAGCAGTACTTC.

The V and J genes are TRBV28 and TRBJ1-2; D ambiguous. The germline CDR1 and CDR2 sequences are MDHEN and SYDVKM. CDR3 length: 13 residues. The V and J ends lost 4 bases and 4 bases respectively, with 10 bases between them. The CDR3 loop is CASSSRKGYGYTF. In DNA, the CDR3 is TGTGCCAGCAGTTCTAGAAAAGGCTATGGCTACACCTTC.

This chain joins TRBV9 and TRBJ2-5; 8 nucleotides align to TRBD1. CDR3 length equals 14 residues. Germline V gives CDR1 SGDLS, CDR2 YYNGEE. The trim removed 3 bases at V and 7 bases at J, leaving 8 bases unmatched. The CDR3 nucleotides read TGTGCCAGCAGCGGCGGACAGGGAGCTCGGACCCAGTACTTC. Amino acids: CASSGGQGARTQYF.

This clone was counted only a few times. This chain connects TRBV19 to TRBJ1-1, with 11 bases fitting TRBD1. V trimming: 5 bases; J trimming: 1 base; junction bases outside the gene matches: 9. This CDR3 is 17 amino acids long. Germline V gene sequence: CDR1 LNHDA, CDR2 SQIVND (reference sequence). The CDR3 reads CASSVRTGGERNTEAFF. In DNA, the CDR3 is TGTGCCAGTAGTGTCCGGACAGGGGGCGAAAGGAACACTGAAGCTTTCTTT.

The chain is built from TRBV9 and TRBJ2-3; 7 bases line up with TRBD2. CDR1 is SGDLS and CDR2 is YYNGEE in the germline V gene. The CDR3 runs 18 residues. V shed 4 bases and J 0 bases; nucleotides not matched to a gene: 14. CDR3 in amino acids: CASSLKRGPTESTDTQYF. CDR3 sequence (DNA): TGTGCCAGCAGCCTAAAGCGGGGCCCGACGGAGAGCACAGATACGCAGTATTTT.

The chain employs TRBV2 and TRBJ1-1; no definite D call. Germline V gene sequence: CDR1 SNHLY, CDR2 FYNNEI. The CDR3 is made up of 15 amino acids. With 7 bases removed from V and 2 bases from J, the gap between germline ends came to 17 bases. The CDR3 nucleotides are TGTGCCAGCAAATACAGCCAGACGGTCAACACTGAAGCTTTCTTT. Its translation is CASKYSQTVNTEAFF.

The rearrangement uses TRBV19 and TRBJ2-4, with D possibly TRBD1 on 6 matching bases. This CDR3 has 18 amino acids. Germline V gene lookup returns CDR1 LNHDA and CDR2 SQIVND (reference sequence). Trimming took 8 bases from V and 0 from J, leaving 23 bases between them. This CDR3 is CASQKAFDRSLAKNIQYF. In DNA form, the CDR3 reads TGTGCCAGTCAAAAGGCCTTTGACAGGTCTTTAGCCAAAAACATTCAGTACTTC.